This paragraph covers one T cell receptor (beta chain) sequence. As yet, its antigen is unknown. TCRdb re-analysed the 5' RACE reads in MiXCR, keeping a single row per CDR3 protein. The table shows nearly 550,000 distinct CDR3 sequences, with 15% to 20% occurring only once. The data derive from a study of T cells after yellow fever vaccination. Study-wide context: Preparing low-cell-number fractions relied on SMART-Seq v4 Ultra Low Input. Study conclusions and caveats: Most primary-vaccination clones reappeared after the booster (about 97% CD4, 88% CD8). A small proportion of clonotypes was detected in both the CD4 and CD8 compartments.

The receptor comes from a man aged 30 to 39 who received the YFV17D yellow fever vaccine. The specimen was PBMCs, collected 15 days after the yellow fever booster vaccination.

This CDR3 is CASSLRPSGTSSTDTQYF. CDR3 in DNA: TGTGCCAGCAGCCTAAGGCCTAGCGGGACTTCTAGCACAGATACGCAGTATTTT. The chain employs TRBV4-2 and TRBJ2-3; 9 bases are shared with TRBD2. The germline gives CDR1 LGHNA, CDR2 YNFKEQ. CDR3 size: 18 residues. V shed 4 bases, J shed 0 bases, and the junction held 11 bases outside the gene matches.